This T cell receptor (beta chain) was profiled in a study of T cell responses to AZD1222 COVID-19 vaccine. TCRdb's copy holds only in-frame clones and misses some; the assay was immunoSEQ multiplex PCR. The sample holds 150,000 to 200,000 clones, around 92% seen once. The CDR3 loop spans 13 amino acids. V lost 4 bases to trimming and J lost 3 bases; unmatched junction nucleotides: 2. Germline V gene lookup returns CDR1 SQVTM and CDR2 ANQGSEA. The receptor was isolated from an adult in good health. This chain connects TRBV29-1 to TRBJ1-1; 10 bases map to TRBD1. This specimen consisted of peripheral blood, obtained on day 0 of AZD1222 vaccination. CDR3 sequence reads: CSVVGTGDTEAFF. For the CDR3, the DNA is TGCAGCGTTGTCGGGACAGGGGACACTGAAGCTTTCTTT.